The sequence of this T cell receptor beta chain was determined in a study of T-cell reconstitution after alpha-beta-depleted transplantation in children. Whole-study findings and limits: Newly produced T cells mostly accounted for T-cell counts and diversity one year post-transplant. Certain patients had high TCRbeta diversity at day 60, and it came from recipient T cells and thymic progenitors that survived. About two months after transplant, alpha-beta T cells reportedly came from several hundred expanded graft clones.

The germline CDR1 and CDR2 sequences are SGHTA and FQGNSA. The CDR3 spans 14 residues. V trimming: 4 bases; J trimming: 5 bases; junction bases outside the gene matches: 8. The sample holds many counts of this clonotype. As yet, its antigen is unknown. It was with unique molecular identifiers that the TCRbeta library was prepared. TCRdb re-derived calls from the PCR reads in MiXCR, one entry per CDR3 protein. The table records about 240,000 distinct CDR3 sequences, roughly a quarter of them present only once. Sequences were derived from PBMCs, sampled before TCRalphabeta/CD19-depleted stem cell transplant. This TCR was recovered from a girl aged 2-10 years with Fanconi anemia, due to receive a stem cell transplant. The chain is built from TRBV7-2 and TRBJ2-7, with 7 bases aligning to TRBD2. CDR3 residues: CASSWEGGYDEQYF. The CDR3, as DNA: TGTGCCAGCAGCTGGGAGGGTGGCTATGACGAGCAGTACTTC.